This T cell receptor (beta chain) comes out of a study of blood T cells in healthy people across ages. At the level of the study: The capture of about one barcoded beta molecule per two T cells was achieved by template switching.

It was with a sample-barcoded 5' primer and a J-beta primer mix that a second PCR of roughly 7 to 12 cycles was run. MiXCR, applied by TCRdb to the 5' RACE reads, yields one record per CDR3 protein. The data show 1.5 million to 2 million distinct CDR3 sequences, with around 50% seen just once and less than 2.5% held by the top ten. The specimen was blood. This clonotype was sampled from a woman in her forties in good health.

The CDR3 sequence is CASSVAGEYEQFF. The DNA for the CDR3 is TGTGCCAGCAGCGTAGCGGGGGAGTATGAGCAGTTCTTC. The chain links TRBV9 to TRBJ2-1; TRBD2 is a possible D gene (6 bases). V shed 0 bases and J shed 8 bases, with 9 bases lying between them. CDR1 and CDR2 (germline): SGDLS, YYNGEE. The CDR3 consists of 13 residues.